This TCR beta chain was identified in a study of T cell responses to AZD1222 COVID-19 vaccine (dated by TCRdb to the early 2020s). Regarding the study in general: A total of 233 trial participants underwent TCR sequencing, of whom approximately 200 had received two doses of AZD1222 and approximately 25 had received two doses of the MenACWY control vaccine. Trial participants were enrolled by age into subgroups of 18-55, 56-69 and 70-plus years, and about 150, 27 and 61 TCR-sequenced participants, respectively, were included in these subgroups.

The time point label, as the study defines it: about 28 days (+/-7) after the second vaccine dose. The treatment or condition label here, explained by the study, means: meningococcal conjugate vaccine given as trial control. Vaccinee samples were obtained from the UK trials COV001 and COV002, which included a single-blind randomized controlled phase 2/3 trial of AZD1222 (ChAdOx1 nCoV-19) in healthy adults. For TCRbeta chain sequencing, PBMC samples were collected from trial participants at day 0 and at day 28 after the second dose. The CDR3 regions of human TCRbeta chains were analyzed by immunosequencing. The study's own analysis went as follows. Repertoire TCRs were checked for matches against a reference library of SARS-CoV-2-specific TCRs that had been generated using the MIRA antigen-specificity platform. Breadth was defined as the fraction of unique TCRs that were SARS-CoV-2-associated, and depth was defined as the fraction of total T cells that were SARS-CoV-2-associated. Using the MIRA data, every spike-specific TCR was mapped to the spike region that the TCR reacted to and assigned to either a CD4 or a CD8 class. Log10-transformed breadth and depth values were compared by one-way ANOVA with Sidak's multiple comparisons tests. Drawn from immuneACCESS, this table holds only the in-frame rearrangements with V and J called that TCRdb kept. Clones are partly lost; checked studies trace under half to an unresolved V gene and leave the rest unexplained. That table supplies the V and J calls and clone size; D and trimming were determined from the DNA. This sample gives over 100,000 clones in total; about 89% of them show up just once. Together, the top ten hold over 3% of the sample.

On the study overall, not on this receptor specifically: Most participants were white British and females outnumbered males, and the authors suggested that clonal diversity may have been underestimated. Because no day 14 peak-response samples were available, the repertoires could be characterized only after the peak T cell response. Only six AZD1222 recipients were SARS-CoV-2 seropositive at baseline, limiting conclusions about previously exposed vaccinees. Spike-specific TCR breadth and depth rose significantly after two AZD1222 doses compared with day 0 and with MenACWY recipients. Nearly half of unique spike-specific TCRs reportedly recognized epitopes outside regions mutated in the B.1.351 and B.1.1.7 variants. CD4 TCRs associated with the vaccine covered the entire spike protein, and the dominant responses were in regions 160-218 and 743-854. In the small 56-69-year group, the increase in depth fell short of significance, most likely because of low power.

The CDR3 starts with the cysteine, ends with the phenylalanine, and has 14 residues. Just CDR3 DNA is preserved here, 42 bases in frame from base 1. At the junction V is shortened by 4 bases and J by 4 bases; bases outside the gene matches: 2. As encoded in the germline V gene (reference sequence), CDR1 is SSHAT while CDR2 is FNYEAQ. As regards this clone: Its cognate antigen has yet to be identified. No base quality values were provided; no much bigger clone lies one nucleotide off.

Recombination connected TRBV7-7 to TRBJ2-7, and 12 junction bases match TRBD1. This receptor was taken from an adult who received the MenACWY meningococcal vaccine as a control. This material consisted of peripheral blood, taken 28 days after the second dose of the MenACWY control vaccine. CDR3 protein: CASSSGQGAYEQYF. The DNA sequence is given as TGTGCCAGCAGCTCGGGACAGGGGGCTTACGAGCAGTACTTC.